This T cell receptor (beta chain) is from a study of blood T cell repertoires in COVID-19. The protocol was immunoSEQ multiplex PCR, while the TCRdb copy is restricted to in-frame clones and leaves out a portion. The table shows 50,000 to 60,000 clones, with about 80% occurring only once. Trimming shortened V by 0 bases and J by 4 bases, and 10 bases separated the two germline ends. This CDR3 comprises 15 residues. CDR1 is SGHRS, CDR2 YFSETQ, per germline. This clone has a handful of counts. Other DNA sequences from this sample encode an identical CDR3 as well. V is TRBV5-1 and J is TRBJ1-4; D might be TRBD1 (6 bases). The receptor comes from a man older than 75 with COVID-19, enrolled during active disease. The sample taken for sequencing was peripheral blood. Written as DNA, the CDR3 is TGCGCCAGCAGCTTGGGGACAGACTTTAATGAAAAACTGTTTTTT. Amino acids: CASSLGTDFNEKLFF.